What follows are 18 T cell receptor beta chains derived from one specimen sequenced in a study of cytomegalovirus exposure and HLA in healthy donors. PCR used 60 Vbeta primers and 13 Jbeta primers. Profiling relied on immunoSEQ multiplex PCR, and the TCRdb table lists in-frame clones only, not all of them. The sample consists of about 130,000 clones, around 73% of them appearing once. The sequenced material came from PBMCs. These receptors were collected from a man aged 25-40 years in good health and CMV-seropositive.

V gene TRBV27 combines with J gene TRBJ2-1, with a tentative D call TRBD2 (5 bases). Germline CDR1 is MNHEY and CDR2 is SMNVEV (reference sequence). The length of the CDR3 is 14 residues. V lost 0 bases to trimming and J lost 6 bases, with 9 bases between them. The CDR3 sequence: CASSLSGAGNEQFF. In DNA, the CDR3 is TGTGCCAGCAGTTTATCCGGCGCGGGCAATGAGCAGTTCTTC.

This clone was observed a single time. This rearrangement joins TRBV5-1 to TRBJ2-5; D is unclear. The CDR3 contains 15 residues. Trimming shortened V by 3 bases and J by 4 bases, and 16 bases separated the two germline ends. Germline assignment: CDR1 SGHRS and CDR2 YFSETQ. The CDR3 sequence: CASSSLLASPETQYF. CDR3 DNA sequence: TGCGCCAGCAGCTCCCTGCTGGCATCTCCAGAGACCCAGTACTTC.

V and J are TRBV28 and TRBJ1-1; D perhaps matches TRBD1 (6 bases). CDR1 is MDHEN, CDR2 SYDVKM, per germline. V lost 1 base, J lost 5 bases, and 8 bases lay in between. This CDR3 spans 13 amino acids. Written as DNA, the CDR3 is TGTGCCAGCAGTTTATCAGGGGTGACTGAAGCTTTCTTT. This codes for CASSLSGVTEAFF.

The J gene is TRBJ2-2, the V gene TRBV4-1; 9 nucleotides agree with TRBD2. Per the germline V gene, CDR1 is MGHRA and CDR2 is YSYEKL. The length of the CDR3 is 18 residues. J gave up 7 bases and V 0 bases, and 12 bases lay outside the gene matches. CDR3 residues: CASSQDSAGGPNIGELFF. CDR3 DNA sequence: TGCGCCAGCAGCCAAGATTCCGCGGGAGGGCCGAATATCGGGGAGCTGTTTTTT.

The V and J genes are TRBV6-1 and TRBJ2-2; TRBD1 aligns across 8 bases. This CDR3 is 15 amino acids long. From germline, CDR1 is MNHNS and CDR2 SASEGT. The V segment lost 3 bases and the J segment 6 bases; nucleotides outside the gene matches: 6. This chain's CDR3 is CASSDRTGIAGELFF. In DNA, the CDR3 is TGTGCCAGCAGTGACCGGACAGGGATTGCCGGGGAGCTGTTTTTT.

The rearrangement links TRBV30 to TRBJ1-5, with TRBD1 matching 8 bases. The CDR3 spans 16 residues. Germline CDR1 reads GTSNPN; CDR2 reads SVGIG (reference sequence). J gave up 2 bases and V 0 bases, and 6 bases lay outside the gene matches. As DNA, the CDR3 is TGTGCCTGGAGTGTACCTGCGACAGGGGGCAATCAGCCCCAGCATTTT. The encoded protein is CAWSVPATGGNQPQHF.

This rearrangement joins TRBV21-1 to TRBJ1-6; the table's TRBD1 call for D was not verified on the DNA. TRBV21-1 is designated a pseudogene. The CDR3 consists of 17 residues. The CDR3 nucleotides read TGTGCCAGCAGTAAAGAGGGGGAACCCCTTCGCAATTCACCCCTCCACTTT. It specifies CASSKEGEPLRNSPLHF.

The chain has TRBV7-2 and TRBJ2-5, with D perhaps TRBD1 (6 bases). The CDR3 has 15 amino acids. Between the trimmed V and J ends, which lost 1 base and 4 bases, there was a span of 13 bases. CDR1 is SGHTA, CDR2 FQGNSA, per germline. This CDR3 is CASSLEGWGRETQYF. The CDR3 nucleotides are TGTGCCAGCAGCTTAGAGGGCTGGGGGCGAGAGACCCAGTACTTC. The full variable domain, in which reference TRBV7-2 and TRBJ2-5 provide the parts outside the CDR3, is GAGVSQSPSNKVTEKGKDVELRCDPISGHTALYWYRQSLGQGLEFLIYFQGNSAPDKSGLPSDRFSAERTGGSVSTLTIQRTQQEDSAVYLCASSLEGWGRETQYFGPGTRLLVL.

The rearrangement uses TRBV2 and TRBJ1-1; a weak D match, TRBD1 (5 bases). The CDR3 consists of 12 residues. V was shortened by 7 bases and J by 1 base, with 7 bases between the two germline ends. Germline V gives CDR1 SNHLY, CDR2 FYNNEI. CDR3 amino acids: CASTQANTEAFF. The CDR3 DNA is TGTGCCAGCACACAGGCGAACACTGAAGCTTTCTTT.

CDR3 sequence reads: CARSTGTDCGQPQHF. CDR3 coding DNA: TGTGCCAGAAGTACCGGGACAGACTGCGGTCAGCCCCAGCATTTT. The chain couples TRBV5-3 to TRBJ1-5; TRBD1 aligns across 7 bases. TRBV5-3 is designated an ORF whose function remains uncertain. After removal of 5 bases from V and 6 bases from J, the junction contained 11 bases not matched to a gene. CDR3 length equals 15 residues.

CDR3 protein: CASSQDWLNYNEQFF. CDR3 bases: TGTGCCAGCAGCCAAGATTGGCTGAACTACAATGAGCAGTTCTTC. The chain joins TRBV14 to TRBJ2-1; no clear D gene. Germline V lookup: CDR1 SGHDN, CDR2 FVKESK. V lost 0 bases and J 3 bases, leaving 9 bases between the germline ends. The CDR3 spans 15 residues.

This clone was picked up a small number of times. The chain couples TRBV6-6 to TRBJ2-5; no clear D gene. Trimming took 0 bases from V and 5 from J, leaving 4 bases between them. CDR1 and CDR2 (germline): MNHNY, SVGAGI (reference sequence). This CDR3 contains 12 residues. In nucleotides, the CDR3 is TGTGCCAGCAGTTACTCGAGGGAGACCCAGTACTTC. Amino acid sequence: CASSYSRETQYF.

The genes are TRBV30 and TRBJ2-7; TRBD1 aligns across 7 bases. The germline gives CDR1 GTSNPN, CDR2 SVGIG (reference sequence). The CDR3 extends over 14 amino acids. V shed 0 bases, J shed 1 base, and the junction held 3 bases outside the gene matches. Here the CDR3 reads CAWSVKQGSYEQYF. The CDR3 DNA sequence: TGTGCCTGGAGTGTAAAACAGGGGTCCTACGAGCAGTACTTC.

The chain carries TRBV2 and TRBJ2-3, with a weak D call TRBD1 (6 bases). Trimming took off 2 bases at V and 4 bases at J, with 10 bases between the two ends. CDR3 length: 14 residues. Germline V CDR1 and CDR2: SNHLY, FYNNEI. The CDR3 bases are TGTGCCAGCAGTGAACAGGGGAGCTCAGATACGCAGTATTTT. Translating it yields CASSEQGSSDTQYF.

This clone was seen a few times. The chain has TRBV30 and TRBJ2-2, with 8 bases that match TRBD1. This CDR3 region has 12 residues. Per the germline V gene, CDR1 is GTSNPN and CDR2 is SVGIG (reference sequence). Unmatched junction bases numbered 1, after V lost 5 bases and J lost 5 bases. The CDR3 loop is CAWGQGTGELFF. The CDR3 DNA sequence: TGTGCCTGGGGACAGGGTACCGGGGAGCTGTTTTTT.

This chain uses TRBV7-8 with TRBJ1-5; D is possibly TRBD1 (6 bases). V was cut by 5 bases and J by 7 bases, with 18 bases left in between. Germline values: CDR1 SGHVS, CDR2 FQNEAQ. The CDR3 is made up of 15 amino acids. The CDR3 sequence: CASSTTGSSNQPQHF. CDR3 DNA sequence: TGTGCCAGCAGCACCACAGGGTCATCTAACCAGCCCCAGCATTTT.

This chain links TRBV5-1 with TRBJ2-3, with TRBD2 matching over 7 bases. The CDR3 runs 15 residues. Per the germline V gene, CDR1 is SGHRS and CDR2 is YFSETQ. Trimming took 1 base from V and 1 from J; bases not matched to a gene: 3. CDR3 sequence: CASSLRGRGTDTQYF. The CDR3 DNA reads as TGCGCCAGCAGCTTGCGCGGGAGAGGCACAGATACGCAGTATTTT.

This clone was seen more than once but under ten times. This chain connects TRBV5-4 to TRBJ2-3; D possibly corresponds to TRBD1 (5 bases). CDR1 is SGHNT and CDR2 is YYREEE in the germline V gene (reference sequence). V was shortened by 4 bases and J by 3 bases, with 15 bases between the two germline ends. This CDR3 comprises 15 residues. CDR3 sequence reads: CASSIEVGATDTQYF. In nucleotides, the CDR3 is TGTGCCAGCAGCATCGAGGTAGGGGCAACAGATACGCAGTATTTT.